The 18 T cell receptor beta chains reported below all come from one sample, sequenced in a study of sequential checkpoint blockade in melanoma. Method: immunoSEQ multiplex PCR; TCRdb's copy keeps in-frame clones and lacks some. The data hold 15,000 to 20,000 clones, with just under 75% observed a single time. Treatment indicated: randomized to nivolumab then ipilimumab (arm A) or the reverse (arm B). The sequences come from CD8+ T cells sorted from blood (inferred from file names), collected from a patient given nivolumab and ipilimumab in sequence. These receptor sequences come from a human donor with melanoma.

The chain has TRBV5-4 and TRBJ2-7, with 10 positions matching TRBD1. CDR1 is SGHNT and CDR2 is YYREEE in the germline V gene (reference sequence). The CDR3 spans 15 residues. The V gene end was trimmed by 3 bases and the J gene end by 1 base; junction bases not matched to a gene: 4. The CDR3 nucleotides read TGTGCCAGCAGCTCACAGGGACAGGGGTCCTACGAGCAGTACTTC. This gives the protein CASSSQGQGSYEQYF.

The chain combines TRBV6-4 with TRBJ2-2, with 10 bases that match TRBD1. Per germline, CDR1 MRHNA and CDR2 SNTAGT. J was trimmed by 7 bases and V by 6 bases; bases with no gene match: 5. CDR3 size: 14 residues. This chain's CDR3 is CASRETGGVGELFF. The CDR3 DNA is TGTGCCAGCAGGGAGACAGGGGGCGTCGGGGAGCTGTTTTTT.

V and J are TRBV28 and TRBJ1-2, with 9 bases aligning to TRBD1. The germline CDR1 and CDR2 sequences are MDHEN and SYDVKM. The CDR3 is 16 amino acids. After removal of 4 bases from V and 6 bases from J, the junction contained 12 bases not matched to a gene. This chain's CDR3 is CASSSYTGTGINGYTF. CDR3 nucleotides: TGTGCCAGCAGTTCATATACCGGGACAGGGATCAATGGCTACACCTTC.

The V call is TRBV7-6, the J call TRBJ2-5; maybe TRBD1 (5 bases). The J call may be mistaken, given a closer DNA end match to TRBJ2-7. The CDR3 extends over 11 amino acids. From germline, CDR1 is SGHVS and CDR2 FNYEAQ. The CDR3 nucleotides are TGTGCCAGCAGTGACAGAAACGAGCAGTACTTC. It encodes CASSDRNEQYF.

About this clone itself: At one of its ends the junction is not consistent with the germline gene, which may arise from a read error. The chain is built from TRBV30 and TRBJ1-3; tentatively, D is TRBD1 (6 bases). Germline CDR1 is GTSNPN and CDR2 is SVGIG (reference sequence). The CDR3 spans 13 residues. DNA for the CDR3: TGTGCCCGGAGCTCCACAGGGAGGGACACCATATATTTT. Protein sequence: CARSSTGRDTIYF.

CDR3 DNA sequence: TGTGCCAGCAGCTCACGAGGGGCAGGGGTCAATGGCTACACCTTC. The encoded protein is CASSSRGAGVNGYTF. The rearrangement joins TRBV7-9 to TRBJ1-2; D is perhaps TRBD1 (6 bases). V was shortened by 4 bases and J by 6 bases, with 18 bases between the two germline ends. Germline lookup yields CDR1 SEHNR and CDR2 FQNEAQ (reference sequence). This CDR3 is 15 amino acids long.

Remarks on this clone: This sample also contains other DNA sequences that code for the same CDR3. The chain joins TRBV2 to TRBJ1-5; no clear D gene. V was clipped by 4 bases and J by 1 base, with 5 bases between them. The CDR3 has 13 residues. CDR1 and CDR2 from the germline V gene are SNHLY and FYNNEI. The CDR3 reads CASSVESNQPQHF. DNA for the CDR3: TGTGCCAGCAGTGTGGAGAGCAATCAGCCCCAGCATTTT. Combining the CDR3 with reference TRBV2 and TRBJ1-5 gives the whole variable domain EPEVTQTPSHQVTQMGQEVILRCVPISNHLYFYWYRQILGQKVEFLVSFYNNEISEKSEIFDDQFSVERPDGSNFTLKIRSTKLEDSAMYFCASSVESNQPQHFGDGTRLSIL.

This chain joins TRBV19 and TRBJ2-7; the D gene is possibly TRBD2 (6 bases). V was cut by 3 bases and J by 6 bases, with 18 bases left in between. The V gene's germline CDR1 is LNHDA and CDR2 SQIVND (reference sequence). This CDR3 is built from 15 residues. CDR3 nucleotides: TGTGCCAGTAGTATTTATTTGGAGGGGTTATCCGAGCAGTACTTC. Its translation: CASSIYLEGLSEQYF.

The CDR3 bases are TGTGCCAGCAGTTTAGCAGATTTCATGAACACTGAAGCTTTCTTT. This codes for CASSLADFMNTEAFF. The chain links TRBV6-5 to TRBJ1-1; D unclear. Germline loops: CDR1 MNHEY, CDR2 SVGAGI. The length of the CDR3 is 15 residues. Trimming left V 4 bases short and J 0 bases short, with 12 bases between.

V and J are TRBV5-1 and TRBJ1-5; no clear D. The length of the CDR3 is 14 residues. In germline, CDR1 is SGHRS, CDR2 YFSETQ. V lost 0 bases, J lost 3 bases, and 7 bases lay in between. The CDR3 here is CASSLGPVNQPQHF. Written as DNA, the CDR3 is TGCGCCAGCAGCTTGGGGCCAGTCAATCAGCCCCAGCATTTT.

J is TRBJ2-7 and V is TRBV21-1; TRBD1 is the table's D call and was not checked against the DNA. TRBV21-1 is a pseudogene. This CDR3 has 15 amino acids. CDR3 nucleotides: TGTGCCAGCAGCACGGAGAGGGACAGGAGTTACGAGCAGTACTTC. Translating gives CASSTERDRSYEQYF.

The V gene is TRBV7-9, the J gene TRBJ2-7; 7 bases map to TRBD1. This CDR3 region has 12 residues. The germline V gene encodes CDR1 SEHNR and CDR2 FQNEAQ (reference sequence). V shed 6 bases and J 2 bases; nucleotides not matched to a gene: 1. The DNA for the CDR3 is TGTGCCAGCAGACAGGGGACCTACGAGCAGTACTTC. Translating it yields CASRQGTYEQYF.

This clone has more than one count but fewer than ten. The rearrangement uses TRBV7-9 and TRBJ1-5; D is uncertain. The V and J ends lost 7 bases and 2 bases respectively, with 18 bases between them. Germline CDR1 is SEHNR and CDR2 is FQNEAQ (reference sequence). This CDR3 comprises 16 residues. CDR3 in amino acids: CASNSKTGGRNQPQHF. Written as DNA, the CDR3 is TGTGCCAGCAACTCTAAAACGGGAGGGCGCAATCAGCCCCAGCATTTT.

This clone was seen more than once but under ten times. The chain uses TRBV4-2 and TRBJ2-1; TRBD2 matches at 7 bases. Germline-derived CDR1 and CDR2 are LGHNA and YNFKEQ. The V and J ends lost 0 bases and 4 bases, in that order; junction bases with no gene match: 6. This CDR3 comprises 16 residues. The CDR3 coding sequence is TGTGCCAGCAGCCAAGATCGAAGCGGGGCATACAATGAGCAGTTCTTC. Translated, it gives CASSQDRSGAYNEQFF.

The chain combines TRBV7-9 with TRBJ1-1; D possibly corresponds to TRBD1 (6 bases). CDR1 and CDR2 (germline): SEHNR, FQNEAQ (reference sequence). V lost 8 bases to trimming and J lost 5 bases, with 12 bases between them. This CDR3 is 12 amino acids long. The CDR3 loop is CASRGGATEAFF. In DNA form, the CDR3 reads TGTGCCAGCCGCGGGGGGGCGACTGAAGCTTTCTTT. The complete variable domain, with remaining parts taken from reference TRBV7-9 and TRBJ1-1, reads DTGVSQNPRHKITKRGQNVTFRCDPISEHNRLYWYRQTLGQGPEFLTYFQNEAQLEKSRLLSDRFSAERPKGSFSTLEIQRTEQGDSAMYLCASRGGATEAFFGQGTRLTVV.

Here the CDR3 reads CASSNLEGEGSYEQYF. The CDR3 coding sequence is TGTGCCAGCAGTAATCTGGAAGGGGAAGGGTCCTACGAGCAGTACTTC. The chain couples TRBV27 to TRBJ2-7, with TRBD1 as a possible D gene (5 bases). This CDR3 is 16 amino acids long. Trimming removed 5 bases at V and 1 base at J, with 18 bases between. Germline CDR1 is MNHEY and CDR2 is SMNVEV (reference sequence).

The chain uses TRBV28 and TRBJ1-2; unclear D gene. CDR1 MDHEN and CDR2 SYDVKM come from the germline V gene. This CDR3 is 15 amino acids long. Trimming stripped 5 bases from V and 3 bases from J, with 16 bases between. The DNA of the CDR3 is TGTGCCAGCAGTCTTCCGCGGAGGGCAGACTATGGCTACACCTTC. Its translation: CASSLPRRADYGYTF.

The rearrangement joins TRBV2 to TRBJ2-1; D is perhaps TRBD2 (5 bases). The germline V and J ends were trimmed by 5 bases and 5 bases, with 10 bases remaining between them. The CDR3 is 13 amino acids. CDR1 and CDR2 (germline): SNHLY, FYNNEI. Here the CDR3 reads CASSTDYNNEQFF. The CDR3 region has the DNA TGTGCCAGCAGTACTGACTACAACAATGAGCAGTTCTTC.